The sequence of this T cell receptor (beta chain) was determined in a study of blood T cell repertoires in COVID-19. Across the study: Samples came from the United States, Italy and Spain, spanning acute and convalescent COVID-19.

The V and J ends lost 3 bases and 0 bases respectively, with 12 bases between them. This CDR3 region has 15 residues. Germline-derived CDR1 and CDR2 are MNHNS and SASEGT. Libraries were prepared by immunoSEQ multiplex PCR; TCRdb keeps only in-frame clonotypes and omits some of them. The table records 110,000 or so clones, approximately 77% of them present only once. The chain recombines TRBV6-1 with TRBJ2-7; D gene unclear. The material sequenced was peripheral blood. The sequence was collected from a human donor in a cohort sampled during active COVID-19. The CDR3 sequence: CASSDFGRFSYEQYF. The CDR3 DNA is TGTGCCAGCAGTGATTTTGGCAGGTTCTCCTACGAGCAGTACTTC.